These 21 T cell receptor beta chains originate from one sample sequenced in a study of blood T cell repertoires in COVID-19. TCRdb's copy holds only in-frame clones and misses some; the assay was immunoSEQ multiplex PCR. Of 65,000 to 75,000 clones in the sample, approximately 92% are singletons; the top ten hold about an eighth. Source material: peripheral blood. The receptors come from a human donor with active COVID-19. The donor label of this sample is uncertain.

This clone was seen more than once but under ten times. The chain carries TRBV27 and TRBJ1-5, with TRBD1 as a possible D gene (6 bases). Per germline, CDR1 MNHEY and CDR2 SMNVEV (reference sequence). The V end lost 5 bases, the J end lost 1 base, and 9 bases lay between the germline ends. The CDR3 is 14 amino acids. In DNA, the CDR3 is TGTGCCAGCAGTCCCGGACAGAGCAATCAGCCCCAGCATTTT. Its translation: CASSPGQSNQPQHF.

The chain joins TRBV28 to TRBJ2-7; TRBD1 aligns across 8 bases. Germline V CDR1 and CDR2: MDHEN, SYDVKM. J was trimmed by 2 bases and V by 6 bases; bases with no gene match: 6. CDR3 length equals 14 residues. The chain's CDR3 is CASRITGGPYEQYF. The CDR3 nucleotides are TGTGCCAGCAGGATTACAGGGGGGCCCTACGAGCAGTACTTC.

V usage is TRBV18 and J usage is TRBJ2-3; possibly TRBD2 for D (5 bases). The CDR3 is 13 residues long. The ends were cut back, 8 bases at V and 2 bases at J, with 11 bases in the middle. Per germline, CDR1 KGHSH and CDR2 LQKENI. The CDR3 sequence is CASLSGNTDTQYF. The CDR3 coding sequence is TGTGCCAGCCTCAGCGGCAACACAGATACGCAGTATTTT. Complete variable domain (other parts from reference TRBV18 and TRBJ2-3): NAGVMQNPRHLVRRRGQEARLRCSPMKGHSHVYWYRQLPEEGLKFMVYLQKENIIDESGMPKERFSAEFPKEGPSILRIQQVVRGDSAAYFCASLSGNTDTQYFGPGTRLTVL.

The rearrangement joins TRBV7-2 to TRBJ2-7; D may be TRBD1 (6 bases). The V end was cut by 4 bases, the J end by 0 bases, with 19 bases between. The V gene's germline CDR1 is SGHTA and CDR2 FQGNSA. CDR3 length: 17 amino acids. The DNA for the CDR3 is TGTGCCAGCAGCTCAAAGACCGGGACATTCTACTCCTACGAGCAGTACTTC. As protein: CASSSKTGTFYSYEQYF.

For the CDR3, the DNA is TGTGCCAGCAGTGGACAGGGTGGAGGTCAGCCCCAGCATTTT. Translating gives CASSGQGGGQPQHF. This chain connects TRBV2 to TRBJ1-5, with 7 bases lining up with TRBD1. This CDR3 contains 14 residues. Germline values: CDR1 SNHLY, CDR2 FYNNEI. Germline trimming cut 4 bases from V and 6 bases from J; bases unmatched to any gene: 6.

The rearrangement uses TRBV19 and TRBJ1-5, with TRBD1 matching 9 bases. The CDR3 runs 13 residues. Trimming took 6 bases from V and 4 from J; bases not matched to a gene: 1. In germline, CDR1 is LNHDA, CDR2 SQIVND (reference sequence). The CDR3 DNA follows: TGTGCCAGTAGCGGGACAGGGAATCAGCCCCAGCATTTT. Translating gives CASSGTGNQPQHF.

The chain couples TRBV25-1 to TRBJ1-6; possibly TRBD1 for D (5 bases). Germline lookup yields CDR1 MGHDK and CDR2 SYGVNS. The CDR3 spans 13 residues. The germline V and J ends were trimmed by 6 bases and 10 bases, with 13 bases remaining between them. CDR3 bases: TGTGCCAGCAGCAAGGGGCCTAAATCACCCCTCCACTTT. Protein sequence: CASSKGPKSPLHF.

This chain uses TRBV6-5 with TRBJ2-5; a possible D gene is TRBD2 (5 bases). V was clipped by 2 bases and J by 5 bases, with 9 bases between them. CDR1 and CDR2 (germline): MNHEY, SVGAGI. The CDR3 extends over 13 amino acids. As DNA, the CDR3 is TGTGCCAGCAGTTACCGAGGGAAGGAGACCCAGTACTTC. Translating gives CASSYRGKETQYF.

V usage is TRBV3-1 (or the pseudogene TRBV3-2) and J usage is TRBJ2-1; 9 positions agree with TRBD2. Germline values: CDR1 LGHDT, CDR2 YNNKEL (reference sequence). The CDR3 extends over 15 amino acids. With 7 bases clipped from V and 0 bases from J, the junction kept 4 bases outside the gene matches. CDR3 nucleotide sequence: TGTGCCAGCATCCTTAGCGGGAGCTCCTACAATGAGCAGTTCTTC. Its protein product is CASILSGSSYNEQFF.

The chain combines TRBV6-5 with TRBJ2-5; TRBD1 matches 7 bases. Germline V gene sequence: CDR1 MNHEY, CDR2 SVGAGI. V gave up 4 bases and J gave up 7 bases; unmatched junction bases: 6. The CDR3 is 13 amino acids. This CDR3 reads CASSSDRVVTQYF. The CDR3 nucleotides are TGTGCCAGCAGTTCAGACAGGGTCGTGACCCAGTACTTC.

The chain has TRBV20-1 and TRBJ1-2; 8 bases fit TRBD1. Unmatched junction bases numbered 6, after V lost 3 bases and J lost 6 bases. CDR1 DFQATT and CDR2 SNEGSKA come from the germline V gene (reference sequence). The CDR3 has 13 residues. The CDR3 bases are TGCAGTGCTAGTTCGACAGGGGTTGATGGCTACACCTTC. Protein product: CSASSTGVDGYTF.

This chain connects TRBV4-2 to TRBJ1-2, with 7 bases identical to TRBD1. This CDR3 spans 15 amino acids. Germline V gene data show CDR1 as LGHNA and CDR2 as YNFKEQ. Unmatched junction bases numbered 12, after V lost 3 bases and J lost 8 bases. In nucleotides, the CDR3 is TGTGCCAGCAGCCATGACTCACAGGGGCTGTACGGCTACACCTTC. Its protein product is CASSHDSQGLYGYTF.

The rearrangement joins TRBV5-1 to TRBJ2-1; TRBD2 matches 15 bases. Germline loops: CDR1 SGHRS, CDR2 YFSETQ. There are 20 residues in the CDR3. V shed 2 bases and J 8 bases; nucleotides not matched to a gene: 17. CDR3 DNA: TGCGCCAGCAGCTTAACTGGAGTAGCGGGACTAGCGGGAGGTCTGGATGAGCAGTTCTTC. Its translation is CASSLTGVAGLAGGLDEQFF.

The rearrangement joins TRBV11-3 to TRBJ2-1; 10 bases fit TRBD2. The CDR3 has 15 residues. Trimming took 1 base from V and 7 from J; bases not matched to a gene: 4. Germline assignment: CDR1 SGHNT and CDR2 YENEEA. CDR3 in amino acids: CASSLGGLAQNEQFF. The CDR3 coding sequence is TGTGCCAGCAGCTTAGGGGGACTAGCGCAGAATGAGCAGTTCTTC.

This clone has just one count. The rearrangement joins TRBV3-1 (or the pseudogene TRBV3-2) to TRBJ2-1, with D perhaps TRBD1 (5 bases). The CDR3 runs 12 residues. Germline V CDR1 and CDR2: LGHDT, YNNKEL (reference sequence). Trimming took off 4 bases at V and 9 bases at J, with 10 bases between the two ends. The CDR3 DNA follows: TGTGCCAGCAGCCTCTGGGGCGCTGAGCAGTTCTTC. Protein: CASSLWGAEQFF.

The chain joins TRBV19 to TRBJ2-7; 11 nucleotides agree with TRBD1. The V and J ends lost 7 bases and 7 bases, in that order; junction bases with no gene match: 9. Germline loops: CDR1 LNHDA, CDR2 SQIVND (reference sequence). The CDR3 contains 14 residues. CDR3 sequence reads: CASTTGTGGLEQYF. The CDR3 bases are TGTGCCAGTACTACCGGGACAGGGGGGTTGGAGCAGTACTTC.

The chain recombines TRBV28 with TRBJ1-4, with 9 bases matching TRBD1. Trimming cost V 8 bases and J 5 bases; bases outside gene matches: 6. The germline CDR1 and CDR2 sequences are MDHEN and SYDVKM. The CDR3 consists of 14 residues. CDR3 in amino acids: CASEEGQGNEKLFF. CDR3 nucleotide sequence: TGTGCCAGCGAAGAGGGACAGGGAAATGAAAAACTGTTTTTT.

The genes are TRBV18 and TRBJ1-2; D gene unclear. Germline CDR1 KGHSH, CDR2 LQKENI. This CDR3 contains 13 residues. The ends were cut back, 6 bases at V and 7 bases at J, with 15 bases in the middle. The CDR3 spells CASSDMVLGGYTF. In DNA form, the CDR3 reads TGTGCCAGCTCCGACATGGTATTAGGTGGCTACACCTTC.

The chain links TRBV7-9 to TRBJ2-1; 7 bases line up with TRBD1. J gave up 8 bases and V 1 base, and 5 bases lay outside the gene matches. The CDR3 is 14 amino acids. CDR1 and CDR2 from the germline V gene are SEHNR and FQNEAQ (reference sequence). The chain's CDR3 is CASSLDTGVDEQFF. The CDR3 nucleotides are TGTGCCAGCAGCTTAGACACAGGGGTGGATGAGCAGTTCTTC.

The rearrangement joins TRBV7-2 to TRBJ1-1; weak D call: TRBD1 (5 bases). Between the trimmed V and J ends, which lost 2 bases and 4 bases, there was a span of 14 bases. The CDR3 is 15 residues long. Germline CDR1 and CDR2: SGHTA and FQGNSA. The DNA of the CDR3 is TGTGCCAGCAGCTTATTTCCTGTGGGGGGCACTGAAGCTTTCTTT. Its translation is CASSLFPVGGTEAFF. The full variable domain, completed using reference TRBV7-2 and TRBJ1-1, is GAGVSQSPSNKVTEKGKDVELRCDPISGHTALYWYRQSLGQGLEFLIYFQGNSAPDKSGLPSDRFSAERTGGSVSTLTIQRTQQEDSAVYLCASSLFPVGGTEAFFGQGTRLTVV.

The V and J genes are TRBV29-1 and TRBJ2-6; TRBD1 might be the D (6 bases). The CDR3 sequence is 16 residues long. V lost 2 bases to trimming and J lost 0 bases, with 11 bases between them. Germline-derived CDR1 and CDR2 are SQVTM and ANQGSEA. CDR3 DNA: TGCAGCGTTGAACGGGACACCGACTCTGGGGCCAACGTCCTGACTTTC. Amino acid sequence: CSVERDTDSGANVLTF.